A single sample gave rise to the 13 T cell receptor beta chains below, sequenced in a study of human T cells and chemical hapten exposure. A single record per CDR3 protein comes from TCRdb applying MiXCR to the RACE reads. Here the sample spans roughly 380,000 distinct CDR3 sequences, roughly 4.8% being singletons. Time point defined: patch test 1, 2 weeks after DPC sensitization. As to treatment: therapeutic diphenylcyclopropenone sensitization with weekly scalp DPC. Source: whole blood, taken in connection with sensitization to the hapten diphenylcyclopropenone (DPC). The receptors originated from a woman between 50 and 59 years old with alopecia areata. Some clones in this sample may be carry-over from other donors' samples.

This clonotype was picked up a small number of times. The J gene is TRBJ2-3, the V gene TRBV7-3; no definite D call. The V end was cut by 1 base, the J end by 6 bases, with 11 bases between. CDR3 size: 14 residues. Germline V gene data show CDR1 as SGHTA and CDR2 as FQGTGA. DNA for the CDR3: TGTGCCAGCAGCTTAAATCGCCCGGTCGATACGCAGTATTTT. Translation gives CASSLNRPVDTQYF.

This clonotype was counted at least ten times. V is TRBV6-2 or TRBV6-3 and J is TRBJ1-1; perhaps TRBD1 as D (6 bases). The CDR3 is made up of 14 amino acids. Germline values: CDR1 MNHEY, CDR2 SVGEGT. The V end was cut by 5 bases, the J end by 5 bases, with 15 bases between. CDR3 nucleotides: TGTGCCAGCAGTGTTACAGGGAGGGAGACTGAAGCTTTCTTT. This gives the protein CASSVTGRETEAFF.

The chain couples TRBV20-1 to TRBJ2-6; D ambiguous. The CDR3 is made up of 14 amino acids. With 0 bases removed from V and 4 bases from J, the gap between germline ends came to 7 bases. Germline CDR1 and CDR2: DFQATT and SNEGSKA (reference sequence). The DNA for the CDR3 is TGCAGTGCTAGAGACCCCTCCGGGGCCAACGTCCTGACTTTC. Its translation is CSARDPSGANVLTF.

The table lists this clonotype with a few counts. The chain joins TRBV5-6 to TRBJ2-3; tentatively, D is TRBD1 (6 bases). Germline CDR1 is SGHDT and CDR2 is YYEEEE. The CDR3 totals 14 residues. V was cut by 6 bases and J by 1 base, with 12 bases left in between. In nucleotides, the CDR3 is TGTGCCAGCACTGCGGACAGCGGCACAGATACGCAGTATTTT. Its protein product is CASTADSGTDTQYF.

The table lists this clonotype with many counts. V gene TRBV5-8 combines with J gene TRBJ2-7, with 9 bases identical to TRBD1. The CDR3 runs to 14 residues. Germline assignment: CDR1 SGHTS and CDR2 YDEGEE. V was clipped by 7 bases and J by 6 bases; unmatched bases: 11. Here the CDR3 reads CASSRRNRGREQYF. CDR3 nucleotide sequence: TGTGCCAGCTCCCGAAGAAACAGGGGGCGCGAGCAGTACTTC. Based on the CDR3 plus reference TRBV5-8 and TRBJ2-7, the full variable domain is EAGVTQSPTHLIKTRGQQATLRCSPISGHTSVYWYQQALGLGLQFLLWYDEGEERNRGNFPPRFSGRQFPNYSSELNVNALELEDSALYLCASSRRNRGREQYFGPGTRLTVT.

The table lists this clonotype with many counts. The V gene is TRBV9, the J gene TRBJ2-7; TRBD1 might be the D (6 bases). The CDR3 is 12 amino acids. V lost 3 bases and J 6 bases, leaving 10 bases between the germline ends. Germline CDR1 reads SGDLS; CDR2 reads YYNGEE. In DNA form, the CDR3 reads TGTGCCAGCAGCGCCCAGGGGTCCGAGCAGTACTTC. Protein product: CASSAQGSEQYF.

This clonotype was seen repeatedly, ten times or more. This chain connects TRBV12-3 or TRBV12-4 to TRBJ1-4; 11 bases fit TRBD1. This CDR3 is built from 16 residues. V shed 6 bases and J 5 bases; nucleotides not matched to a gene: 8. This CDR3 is CASSPGQGAPNEKLFF. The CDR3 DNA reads TGTGCCAGCAGCCCCGGACAGGGGGCGCCCAATGAAAAACTGTTTTTT.

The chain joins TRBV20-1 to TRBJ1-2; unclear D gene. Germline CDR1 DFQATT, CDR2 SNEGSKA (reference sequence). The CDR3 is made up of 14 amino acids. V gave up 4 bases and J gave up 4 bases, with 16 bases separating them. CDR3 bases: TGCAGTGCTAAGGCGACCTTTGCCCTCTATGGCTACACCTTC. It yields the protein CSAKATFALYGYTF.

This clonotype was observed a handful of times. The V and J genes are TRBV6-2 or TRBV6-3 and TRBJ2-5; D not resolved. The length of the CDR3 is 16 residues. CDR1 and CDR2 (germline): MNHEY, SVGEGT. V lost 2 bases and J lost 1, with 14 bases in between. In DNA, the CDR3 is TGTGCCAGCAGTTACGGAAGCCTGCGGTTCCAAGAGACCCAGTACTTC. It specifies CASSYGSLRFQETQYF.

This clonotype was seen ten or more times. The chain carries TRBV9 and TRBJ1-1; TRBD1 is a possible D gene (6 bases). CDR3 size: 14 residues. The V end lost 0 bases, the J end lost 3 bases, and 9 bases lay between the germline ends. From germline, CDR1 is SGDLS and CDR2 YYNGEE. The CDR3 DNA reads TGTGCCAGCAGCGTAGTCCCAGGGGACACTGAAGCTTTCTTT. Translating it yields CASSVVPGDTEAFF.

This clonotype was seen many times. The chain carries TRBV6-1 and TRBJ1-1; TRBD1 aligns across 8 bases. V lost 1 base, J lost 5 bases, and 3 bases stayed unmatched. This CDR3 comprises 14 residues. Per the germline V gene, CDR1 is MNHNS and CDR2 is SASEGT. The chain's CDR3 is CASSEGQGRTEAFF. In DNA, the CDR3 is TGTGCCAGCAGTGAAGGACAGGGGAGGACTGAAGCTTTCTTT.

The CDR3, as DNA: TGTGCCAGCAGCCAATTGGACGGGGCCCCCGCTGAAGCTTTCTTT. The encoded protein is CASSQLDGAPAEAFF. The genes are TRBV3-1 and TRBJ1-1; tentative D call: TRBD1 (5 bases). Germline-derived CDR1 and CDR2 are LGHDT and YNNKEL (reference sequence). V was cut by 2 bases and J by 6 bases, with 16 bases left in between. The CDR3 is 15 amino acids. The variable domain in full, completed from reference TRBV3-1 and TRBJ1-1, reads DTAVSQTPKYLVTQMGNDKSIKCEQNLGHDTMYWYKQDSKKFLKIMFSYNNKELIINETVPNRFSPKSPDKAHLNLHINSLELGDSAVYFCASSQLDGAPAEAFFGQGTRLTVV.

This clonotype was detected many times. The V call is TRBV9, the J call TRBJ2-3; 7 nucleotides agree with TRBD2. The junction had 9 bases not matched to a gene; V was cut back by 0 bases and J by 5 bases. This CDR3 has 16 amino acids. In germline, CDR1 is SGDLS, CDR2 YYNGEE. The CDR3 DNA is TGTGCCAGCAGCGTAGCGGTGGGCGGGAGTGGAGATACGCAGTATTTT. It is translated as CASSVAVGGSGDTQYF.